The clone carrying this TCR beta chain was recorded a few times. Its antigen is still unknown. This CDR3 spans 15 amino acids. CDR1 is DFQATT, CDR2 SNEGSKA, per germline (reference sequence). The V and J ends lost 3 bases and 5 bases, in that order; junction bases with no gene match: 8. TCR beta CDR3 regions were amplified from RNA transcripts. The HTBI primer set was used in a first-round RT-PCR of the TCR CDR3. TCRdb fed the multiplex PCR reads into MiXCR, producing one record per CDR3 protein. The sample has around 280,000 distinct CDR3 sequences; roughly 13% are singletons. The data were obtained in a study of T cells in Graves' hyperthyroidism and ophthalmopathy. Study-wide results and limits: For ophthalmopathy, model prediction preceded onset by a median about six months.

Input material: blood. The source of this sequence is a woman aged 40 to 50 with Graves' hyperthyroidism. The V and J genes are TRBV20-1 and TRBJ2-7, with 12 bases fitting TRBD2. CDR3 DNA sequence: TGCAGTGCTAGTCCCCTAGCGGGAGGGCCCCACGAGCAGTACTTC. This translates into CSASPLAGGPHEQYF.